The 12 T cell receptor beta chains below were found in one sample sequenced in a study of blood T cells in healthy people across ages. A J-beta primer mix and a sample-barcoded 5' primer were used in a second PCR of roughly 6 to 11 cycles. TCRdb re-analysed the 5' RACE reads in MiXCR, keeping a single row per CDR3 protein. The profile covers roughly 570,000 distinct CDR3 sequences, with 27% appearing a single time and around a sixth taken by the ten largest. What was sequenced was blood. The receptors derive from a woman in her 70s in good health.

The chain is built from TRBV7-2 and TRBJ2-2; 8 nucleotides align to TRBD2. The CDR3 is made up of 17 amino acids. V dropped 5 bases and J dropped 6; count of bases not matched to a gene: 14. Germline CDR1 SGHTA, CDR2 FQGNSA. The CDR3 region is CASSPRGGLVFAGELFF. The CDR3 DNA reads TGTGCCAGCAGCCCAAGGGGGGGACTAGTTTTCGCCGGGGAGCTGTTTTTT. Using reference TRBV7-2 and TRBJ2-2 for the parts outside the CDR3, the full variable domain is GAGVSQSPSNKVTEKGKDVELRCDPISGHTALYWYRQSLGQGLEFLIYFQGNSAPDKSGLPSDRFSAERTGGSVSTLTIQRTQQEDSAVYLCASSPRGGLVFAGELFFGEGSRLTVL.

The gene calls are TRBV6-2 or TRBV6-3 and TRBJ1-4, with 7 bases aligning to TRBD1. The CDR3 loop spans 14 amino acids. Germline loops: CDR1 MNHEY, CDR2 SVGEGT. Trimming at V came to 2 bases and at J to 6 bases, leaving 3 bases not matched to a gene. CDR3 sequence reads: CASSYGGGDEKLFF. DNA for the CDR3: TGTGCCAGCAGTTACGGAGGGGGCGATGAAAAACTGTTTTTT.

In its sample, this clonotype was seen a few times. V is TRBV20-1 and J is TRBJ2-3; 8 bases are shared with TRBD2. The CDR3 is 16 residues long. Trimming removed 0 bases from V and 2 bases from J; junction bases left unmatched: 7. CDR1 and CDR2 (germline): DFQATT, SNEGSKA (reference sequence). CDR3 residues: CSARDRDSGATDTQYF. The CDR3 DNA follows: TGCAGTGCTAGAGATCGGGATAGCGGGGCCACAGATACGCAGTATTTT.

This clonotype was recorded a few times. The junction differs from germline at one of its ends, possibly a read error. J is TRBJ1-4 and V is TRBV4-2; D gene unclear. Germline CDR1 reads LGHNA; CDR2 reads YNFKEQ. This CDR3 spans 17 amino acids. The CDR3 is CASSRPSSTATNEKLVF. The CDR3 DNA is TGTGCCAGCAGCCGCCCTTCCTCTACTGCAACTAATGAAAAACTGGTTTTT.

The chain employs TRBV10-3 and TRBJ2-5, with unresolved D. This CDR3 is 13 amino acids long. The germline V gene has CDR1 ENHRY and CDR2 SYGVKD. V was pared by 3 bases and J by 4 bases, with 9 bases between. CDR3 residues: CAISEIFGETQYF. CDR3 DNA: TGTGCCATCAGTGAAATATTTGGAGAGACCCAGTACTTC.

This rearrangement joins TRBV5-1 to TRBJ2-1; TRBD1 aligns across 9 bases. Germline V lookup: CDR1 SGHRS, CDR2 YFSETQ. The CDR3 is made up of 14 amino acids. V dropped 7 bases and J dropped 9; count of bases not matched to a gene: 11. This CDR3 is CASAGQGPSPEQFF. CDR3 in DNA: TGCGCCAGCGCGGGACAGGGTCCTTCCCCTGAGCAGTTCTTC.

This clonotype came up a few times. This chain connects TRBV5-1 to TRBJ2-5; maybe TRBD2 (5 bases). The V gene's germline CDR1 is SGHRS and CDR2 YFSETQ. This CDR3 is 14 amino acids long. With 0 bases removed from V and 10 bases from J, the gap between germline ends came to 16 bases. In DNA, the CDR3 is TGCGCCAGCAGCTTGGCCTCGGGGTTAGGAGACCAGTACTTC. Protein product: CASSLASGLGDQYF.

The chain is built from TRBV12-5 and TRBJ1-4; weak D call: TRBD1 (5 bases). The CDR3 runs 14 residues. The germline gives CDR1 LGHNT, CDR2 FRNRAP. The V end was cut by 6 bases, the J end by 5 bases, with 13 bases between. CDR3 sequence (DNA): TGTGCTAGTGGGGTGGGTAAGGGGAATGAAAAACTGTTTTTT. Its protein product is CASGVGKGNEKLFF.

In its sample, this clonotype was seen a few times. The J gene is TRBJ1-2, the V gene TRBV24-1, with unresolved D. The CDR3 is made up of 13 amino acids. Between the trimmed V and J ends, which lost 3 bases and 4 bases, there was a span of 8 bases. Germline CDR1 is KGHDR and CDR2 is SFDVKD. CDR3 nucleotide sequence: TGTGCCACCAGTGATCGGGTAGCCTATGGCTACACCTTC. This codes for CATSDRVAYGYTF.

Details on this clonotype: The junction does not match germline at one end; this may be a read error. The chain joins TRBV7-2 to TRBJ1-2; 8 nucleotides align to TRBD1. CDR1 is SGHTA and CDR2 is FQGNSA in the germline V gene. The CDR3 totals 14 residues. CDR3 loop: CASRTTGALDGYTF. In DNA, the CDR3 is TGCGCCAGCAGAACGACAGGGGCTCTTGATGGCTACACCTTC.

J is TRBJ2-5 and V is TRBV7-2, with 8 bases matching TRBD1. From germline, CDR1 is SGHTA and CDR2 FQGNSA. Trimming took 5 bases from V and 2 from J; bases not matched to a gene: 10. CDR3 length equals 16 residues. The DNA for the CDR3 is TGTGCCAGCAGCCCGAGACAGGGGCGATCTCAAGAGACCCAGTACTTC. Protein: CASSPRQGRSQETQYF. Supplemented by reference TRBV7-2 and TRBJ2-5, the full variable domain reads GAGVSQSPSNKVTEKGKDVELRCDPISGHTALYWYRQSLGQGLEFLIYFQGNSAPDKSGLPSDRFSAERTGGSVSTLTIQRTQQEDSAVYLCASSPRQGRSQETQYFGPGTRLLVL.

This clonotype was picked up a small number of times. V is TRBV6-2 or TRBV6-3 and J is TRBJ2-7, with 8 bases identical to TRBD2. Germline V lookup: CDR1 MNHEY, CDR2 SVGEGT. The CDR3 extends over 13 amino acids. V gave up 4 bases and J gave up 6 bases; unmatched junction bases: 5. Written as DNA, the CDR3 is TGTGCCAGCAGTTCATTCGGGGGGGGCGAGCAGTACTTC. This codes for CASSSFGGGEQYF.